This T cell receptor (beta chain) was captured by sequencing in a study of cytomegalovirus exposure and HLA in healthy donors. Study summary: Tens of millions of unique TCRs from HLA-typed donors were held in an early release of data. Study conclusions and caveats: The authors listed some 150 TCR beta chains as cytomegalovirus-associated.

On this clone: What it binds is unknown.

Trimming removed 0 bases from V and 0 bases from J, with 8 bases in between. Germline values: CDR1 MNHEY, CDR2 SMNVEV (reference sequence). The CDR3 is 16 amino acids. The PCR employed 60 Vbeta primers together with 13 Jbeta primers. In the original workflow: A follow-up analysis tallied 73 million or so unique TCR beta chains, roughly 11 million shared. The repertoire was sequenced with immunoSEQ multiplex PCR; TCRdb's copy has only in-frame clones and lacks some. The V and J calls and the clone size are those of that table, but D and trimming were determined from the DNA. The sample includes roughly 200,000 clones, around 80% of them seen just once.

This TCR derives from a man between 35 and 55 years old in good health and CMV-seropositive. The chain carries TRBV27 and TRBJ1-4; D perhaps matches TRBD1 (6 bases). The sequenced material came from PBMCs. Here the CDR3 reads CASSLSKGATNEKLFF. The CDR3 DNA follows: TGTGCCAGCAGTTTATCGAAGGGGGCAACTAATGAAAAACTGTTTTTT.